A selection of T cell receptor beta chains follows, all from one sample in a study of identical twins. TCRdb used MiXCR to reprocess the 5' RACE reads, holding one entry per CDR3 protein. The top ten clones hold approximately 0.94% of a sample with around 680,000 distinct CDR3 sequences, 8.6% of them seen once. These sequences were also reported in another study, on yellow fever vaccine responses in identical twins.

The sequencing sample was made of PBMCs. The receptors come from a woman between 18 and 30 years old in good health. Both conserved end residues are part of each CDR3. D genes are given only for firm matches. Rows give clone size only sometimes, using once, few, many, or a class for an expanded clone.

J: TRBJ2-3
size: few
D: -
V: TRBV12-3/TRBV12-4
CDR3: CASSFSPRAGWTDTQYF
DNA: TGTGCCAGCAGTTTCTCCCCCCGGGCAGGGTGGACAGATACGCAGTATTTT

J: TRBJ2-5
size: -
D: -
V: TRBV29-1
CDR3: CSVEVTVPTQYF
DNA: TGCAGCGTTGAAGTGACGGTTCCGACCCAGTACTTC

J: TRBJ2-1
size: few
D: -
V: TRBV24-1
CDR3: CATSEAQLGNNEQFF
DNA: TGTGCCACCAGTGAAGCACAGCTAGGGAACAATGAGCAGTTCTTC

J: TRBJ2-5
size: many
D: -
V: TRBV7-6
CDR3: CASSLLTTGTNQETQYF
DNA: TGTGCCAGCAGCTTACTGACAACCGGGACAAACCAAGAGACCCAGTACTTC

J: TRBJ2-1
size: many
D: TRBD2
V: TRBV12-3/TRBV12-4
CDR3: CASSLRLAGGPNEQFF
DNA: TGTGCCAGCAGCCTGAGACTAGCGGGGGGGCCTAATGAGCAGTTCTTC

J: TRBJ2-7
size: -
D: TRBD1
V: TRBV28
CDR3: CAITHETGGPYEQYF
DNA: TGTGCCATCACCCACGAAACAGGGGGCCCCTACGAGCAGTACTTC

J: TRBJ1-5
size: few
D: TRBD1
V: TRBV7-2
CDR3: CASGNIQGRPQHF
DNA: TGTGCCAGTGGGAATATACAGGGGAGGCCCCAGCATTTT

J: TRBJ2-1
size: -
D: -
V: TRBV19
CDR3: CASSTPLQVEQFF
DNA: TGTGCCAGTAGTACCCCACTCCAGGTGGAGCAGTTCTTC

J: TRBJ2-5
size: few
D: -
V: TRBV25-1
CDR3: CASSENRRGAGETQYF
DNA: TGTGCCAGCAGTGAAAATCGTAGGGGGGCGGGAGAGACCCAGTACTTC

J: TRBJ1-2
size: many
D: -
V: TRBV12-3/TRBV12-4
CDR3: CASSQASPTAYGYTF
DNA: TGTGCCAGCAGCCAAGCGTCTCCGACAGCCTATGGCTACACCTTC

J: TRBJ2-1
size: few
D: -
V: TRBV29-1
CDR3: CSVEEGVEQFF
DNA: TGCAGCGTTGAAGAGGGGGTAGAGCAGTTCTTC

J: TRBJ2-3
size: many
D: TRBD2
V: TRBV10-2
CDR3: CASSWTSGTDTQYF
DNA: TGCGCCAGCAGCTGGACTAGCGGCACAGATACGCAGTATTTT

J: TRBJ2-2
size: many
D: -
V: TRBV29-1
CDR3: CSVDLGPANTGELFF
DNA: TGCAGCGTTGATTTGGGACCCGCGAACACCGGGGAGCTGTTTTTT

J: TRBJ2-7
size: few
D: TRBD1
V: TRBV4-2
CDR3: CASSRPGQGSYEQYF
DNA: TGTGCCAGCAGCAGACCGGGACAGGGGTCCTACGAGCAGTACTTC

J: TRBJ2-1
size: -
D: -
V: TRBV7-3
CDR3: CASSLSGSAEQFF
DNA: TGTGCCAGCAGCCTCAGTGGCTCTGCGGAGCAGTTCTTC

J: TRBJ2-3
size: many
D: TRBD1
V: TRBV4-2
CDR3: CASSQDRFTDTQYF
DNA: TGTGCCAGCAGCCAGGACAGGTTCACAGATACGCAGTATTTT

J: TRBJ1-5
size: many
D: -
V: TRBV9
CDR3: CASSPGHLNQPQHF
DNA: TGTGCCAGCAGCCCCGGACACCTCAATCAGCCCCAGCATTTT

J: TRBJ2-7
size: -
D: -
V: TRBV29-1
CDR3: CSVETRASTEQYF
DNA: TGCAGCGTTGAAACGCGGGCCTCTACCGAGCAGTACTTC

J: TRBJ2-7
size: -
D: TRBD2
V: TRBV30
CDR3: CAWSVAGSLASEQYF
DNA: TGTGCCTGGAGTGTAGCGGGGTCCTTAGCGAGCGAGCAGTACTTC

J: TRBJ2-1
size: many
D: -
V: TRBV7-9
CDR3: CAVPVSSYNEQFF
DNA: TGTGCCGTCCCGGTTAGCTCCTACAATGAGCAGTTCTTC

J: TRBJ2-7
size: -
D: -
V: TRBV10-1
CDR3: CASSGQPYEQYF
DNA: TGCGCCAGCAGTGGGCAGCCCTACGAGCAGTACTTC

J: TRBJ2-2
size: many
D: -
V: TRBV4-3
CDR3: CASSQDGASAGELFF
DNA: TGCGCCAGCAGCCAAGATGGAGCCAGCGCCGGGGAGCTGTTTTTT

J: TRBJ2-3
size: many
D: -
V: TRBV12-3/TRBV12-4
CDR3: CASSLLIRGAYTDTQYF
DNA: TGTGCCAGCAGTTTATTGATCCGGGGGGCCTACACAGATACGCAGTATTTT

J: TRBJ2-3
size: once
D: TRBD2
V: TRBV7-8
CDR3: CASSLRLADLSTDTQYF
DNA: TGTGCCAGCAGCTTACGACTAGCGGACCTCAGCACAGATACGCAGTATTTT

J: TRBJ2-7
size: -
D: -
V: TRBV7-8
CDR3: CASTSRAYEQYF
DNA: TGTGCCAGCACCTCTCGGGCCTACGAGCAGTACTTC

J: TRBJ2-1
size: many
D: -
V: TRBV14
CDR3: CASSQALSSFVLNEQFF
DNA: TGTGCCAGCAGCCAAGCCTTGTCTAGCTTCGTTTTGAATGAGCAGTTCTTC

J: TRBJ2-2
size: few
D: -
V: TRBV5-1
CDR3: CASSPQAGSGELFF
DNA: TGCGCCAGCAGCCCTCAGGCCGGATCCGGGGAGCTGTTTTTT

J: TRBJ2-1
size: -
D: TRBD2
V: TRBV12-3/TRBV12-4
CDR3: CASSGRVAGGPVYNEQFF
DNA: TGTGCCAGCAGCGGTCGGGTAGCGGGAGGGCCTGTGTACAATGAGCAGTTCTTC

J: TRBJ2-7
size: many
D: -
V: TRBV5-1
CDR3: CASSSQAVEQDEQYF
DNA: TGCGCCAGCAGCTCCCAAGCGGTAGAACAAGACGAGCAGTACTTC

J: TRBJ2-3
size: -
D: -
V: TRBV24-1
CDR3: CATTDSPSTDTQYF
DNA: TGTGCCACCACCGACAGCCCTAGCACAGATACGCAGTATTTT

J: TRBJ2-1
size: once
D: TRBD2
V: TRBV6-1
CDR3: CASSRPGLAGDNEQFF
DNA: TGTGCCAGCAGTCGACCGGGACTAGCGGGAGACAATGAGCAGTTCTTC

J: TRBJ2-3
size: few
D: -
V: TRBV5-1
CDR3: CASSLGANVDTQYF
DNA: TGCGCCAGCAGCTTGGGAGCCAACGTAGATACGCAGTATTTT

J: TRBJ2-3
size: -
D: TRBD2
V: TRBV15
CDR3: CATNPSGREGYRTDTQYF
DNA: TGTGCCACCAATCCTAGCGGGAGGGAGGGATATCGCACAGATACGCAGTATTTT

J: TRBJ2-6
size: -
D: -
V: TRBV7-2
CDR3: CASSSGQGMGANVLTF
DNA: TGTGCCAGCAGCTCTGGGCAGGGGATGGGGGCCAACGTCCTGACTTTC

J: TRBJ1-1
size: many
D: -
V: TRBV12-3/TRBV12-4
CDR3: CASSLPGRGTEAFF
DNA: TGTGCCAGCAGTTTGCCAGGGAGAGGCACTGAAGCTTTCTTT

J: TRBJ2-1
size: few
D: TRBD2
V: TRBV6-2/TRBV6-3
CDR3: CASSAGTSGWQQFF
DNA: TGTGCCAGCAGCGCCGGGACTAGCGGGTGGCAGCAGTTCTTC